The rows below give T cell receptor beta chains drawn from one sample of a study of beta chain features in type 1 diabetes. The assay was immunoSEQ multiplex PCR, and TCRdb's table has in-frame clones only and misses some. This table has fewer than 400,000 clones, 6.5% to 10% appearing once. Sequenced material: central memory CD4+ T cells from blood. The receptors come from a woman under 30 in good health. Each CDR3 is given with its conserved first and last residue. The D gene is left open where the match is weak. Expanded clones get a size class; other rows say once, few or many, or leave the size out.

clone_size,v_call,j_call,d_call,cdr3_aa,cdr3_nt
many,TRBV7-9,TRBJ2-2,NA,CASSPQGLNTGELFF,TGTGCCAGCAGCCCACAGGGCCTGAACACCGGGGAGCTGTTTTTT
NA,TRBV2,TRBJ1-1,NA,CASSNSMNTEAFF,TGTGCCAGCAGTAACAGCATGAACACTGAAGCTTTCTTT
NA,TRBV2,TRBJ2-5,NA,CASKSQIGETQYF,TGTGCCAGCAAGTCACAGATCGGCGAGACCCAGTACTTC
NA,TRBV9,TRBJ2-2,NA,CASSTTLAPGELFF,TGTGCCAGCAGCACAACCTTGGCCCCCGGGGAGCTGTTTTTT
few,TRBV9,TRBJ2-5,TRBD1,CASSVSISTGGGETQYF,TGTGCCAGCAGCGTATCAATTTCGACAGGGGGCGGTGAGACCCAGTACTTC
many,TRBV7-2,TRBJ2-7,NA,CASSFGGGGYEQYF,TGTGCCAGCAGCTTCGGAGGAGGGGGGTACGAGCAGTACTTC
few,TRBV6-6,TRBJ2-3,NA,CASSSKVVVTDTQYF,TGTGCCAGCAGTTCCAAGGTTGTCGTAACAGATACGCAGTATTTT
few,TRBV2,TRBJ2-6,TRBD1,CASSGDRGYSAGANVLTF,TGTGCCAGCAGTGGGGACAGGGGATATTCCGCTGGGGCCAACGTCCTGACTTTC
few,TRBV14,TRBJ2-1,NA,CASSDGPFDEQFF,TGTGCCAGCAGCGACGGGCCCTTTGATGAGCAGTTCTTC
few,TRBV4-3,TRBJ2-3,TRBD2,CASSQGTGLAGADTQYF,TGCGCCAGCAGCCAGGGAACGGGACTAGCGGGGGCGGATACGCAGTATTTT
few,TRBV4-2,TRBJ2-3,TRBD2,CASSQDAGTSGRDTQYF,TGTGCCAGCAGCCAAGATGCCGGGACTAGCGGGAGGGATACGCAGTATTTT
NA,TRBV6-5,TRBJ2-3,NA,CASSSLQGGDTQYF,TGTGCCAGCAGTTCCCTTCAAGGGGGAGATACGCAGTATTTT
few,TRBV10-3,TRBJ2-5,NA,CAIGEGRDSETQYF,TGTGCCATCGGAGAGGGACGGGACTCTGAGACCCAGTACTTC
NA,TRBV7-2,TRBJ2-6,TRBD1,CASTRTGGAGANVLTF,TGTGCCAGCACCCGGACAGGGGGCGCTGGGGCCAACGTCCTGACTTTC
NA,TRBV11-2,TRBJ2-5,TRBD2,CASSLASGRQTQYF,TGTGCCAGCAGCTTGGCTAGCGGGAGGCAGACCCAGTACTTC
few,TRBV28,TRBJ1-1,NA,CASNKNTEAFF,TGTGCCAGCAACAAGAACACTGAAGCTTTCTTT
few,TRBV5-1,TRBJ2-1,NA,CASSNYNEQFF,TGCGCCAGCAGCAATTACAATGAGCAGTTCTTC
NA,TRBV5-4,TRBJ2-2,NA,CASSRFGGELFF,TGTGCCAGCAGCCGGTTCGGCGGGGAGCTGTTTTTT
few,TRBV2,TRBJ1-2,NA,CASSEQQTGYTF,TGTGCCAGCAGTGAACAACAGACCGGCTACACCTTC
NA,TRBV7-2,TRBJ2-7,TRBD2,CASSSLAGGAYEQYF,TGTGCCAGCAGCTCACTAGCGGGTGGGGCCTACGAGCAGTACTTC
few,TRBV9,TRBJ2-7,NA,CASSVDPSVTYEQYF,TGTGCCAGCAGCGTAGATCCTAGCGTTACCTACGAGCAGTACTTC
few,TRBV5-4,TRBJ2-5,NA,CASSQQGLRETQYF,TGTGCCAGCAGCCAACAGGGTCTTCGAGAGACCCAGTACTTC
NA,TRBV6-1,TRBJ2-7,NA,CASSYKGEQYF,TGTGCCAGCAGTTACAAGGGTGAGCAGTACTTC
few,TRBV7-3,TRBJ2-1,TRBD2,CASSGTSGSRSYNEQFF,TGTGCCAGCTCCGGCACTAGCGGGAGCAGATCCTACAATGAGCAGTTCTTC
NA,TRBV5-6,TRBJ2-5,TRBD2,CASSLWTSGQETQYF,TGTGCCAGCAGCTTGTGGACTAGCGGTCAAGAGACCCAGTACTTC
NA,TRBV28,TRBJ2-7,TRBD2,CASSLPGLEIYEQYF,TGTGCCAGCAGCCTCCCGGGACTAGAGATCTACGAGCAGTACTTC
many,TRBV5-1,TRBJ2-1,TRBD1,CASSRGQGNEQFF,TGCGCCAGCAGCCGCGGACAGGGGAATGAGCAGTTCTTC
many,TRBV21-1,TRBJ2-7,NA,CASSPGLAGGPSYEQYF,TGTGCCAGCAGTCCTGGACTAGCGGGAGGGCCTTCCTACGAGCAGTACTTC
NA,TRBV7-9,TRBJ2-7,NA,CASSLAVSDEQYF,TGTGCCAGCAGCTTAGCTGTCTCTGACGAGCAGTACTTC
NA,TRBV9,TRBJ2-4,NA,CASSLRTGFSAIQYF,TGTGCCAGCAGCCTGAGAACAGGGTTTTCGGCCATTCAGTACTTC
NA,TRBV28,TRBJ2-7,NA,CASRTDGSSYEQYF,TGTGCCAGCAGGACTGACGGGAGCTCCTACGAGCAGTACTTC
few,TRBV18,TRBJ2-1,NA,CASSGGQYNEQFF,TGTGCCAGCTCAGGTGGACAGTACAATGAGCAGTTCTTC
NA,TRBV7-2,TRBJ1-2,NA,CASSSFGRGNYGYTF,TGTGCCAGCAGCTCCTTTGGGAGGGGAAACTATGGCTACACCTTC